These T cell receptor beta chains were read from a single sample in a study of early T cells in non-severe SARS-CoV-2 infection. TCRdb processed the 5' RACE reads anew with MiXCR; each CDR3 protein has one entry. Here the sample spans 60,000 or so distinct CDR3 sequences, around 12% being singletons. Source material: whole blood. The receptors were sampled from an adult who was a healthcare worker with PCR-confirmed SARS-CoV-2 infection or an uninfected control (not recorded which). CDR3s include the opening cysteine and the closing phenylalanine or tryptophan. Fields, in order: D gene, J gene, V gene, clone size, CDR3 protein, CDR3 DNA. A D gene is named only where the DNA matches it firmly. The size of a clone is reported for some rows only, either as once, few or many, or as a class for expanded clones.

D: .; J: TRBJ2-5; V: TRBV25-1; size: .; CDR3: CASSDSTTQETQYF; DNA: TGTGCCAGCAGTGACTCTACCACTCAAGAGACCCAGTACTTC
D: TRBD2; J: TRBJ2-5; V: TRBV5-4; size: .; CDR3: CASSLGGLAEETQYF; DNA: TGTGCCAGCAGCTTGGGGGGACTAGCGGAAGAGACCCAGTACTTC
D: TRBD2; J: TRBJ2-3; V: TRBV9; size: .; CDR3: CASSVAASGRTDTQYF; DNA: TGTGCCAGCAGCGTAGCCGCTAGCGGGAGAACAGATACGCAGTATTTT
D: .; J: TRBJ2-7; V: TRBV15; size: few; CDR3: CATSPPQGRHEQYF; DNA: TGTGCCACCAGCCCCCCACAGGGCAGACACGAGCAGTACTTC
D: .; J: TRBJ1-5; V: TRBV7-8; size: many; CDR3: CASSLGGSGNQPQHF; DNA: TGTGCCAGCAGCTTAGGGGGGTCCGGCAATCAGCCCCAGCATTTT
D: .; J: TRBJ1-1; V: TRBV12-2; size: many; CDR3: CASYRGRGNTEAFF; DNA: TGTGCAAGTTACCGGGGCCGAGGGAACACTGAAGCTTTCTTT
D: .; J: TRBJ1-5; V: TRBV28; size: .; CDR3: CASSLVGGAGNQPQHF; DNA: TGTGCCAGCAGTTTGGTCGGAGGGGCGGGCAATCAGCCCCAGCATTTT
D: TRBD2; J: TRBJ2-3; V: TRBV20-1; size: few; CDR3: CSARVTGGPNTDTQYF; DNA: TGCAGTGCTAGAGTGACGGGAGGGCCTAACACAGATACGCAGTATTTT
D: .; J: TRBJ2-2; V: TRBV11-2; size: .; CDR3: CASSLDGAGHTGELFF; DNA: TGTGCCAGCAGCTTAGACGGGGCAGGGCACACCGGGGAGCTGTTTTTT
D: .; J: TRBJ2-3; V: TRBV10-3; size: few; CDR3: CAISDGVSTDTQYF; DNA: TGTGCCATCAGTGACGGGGTTAGCACAGATACGCAGTATTTT
D: .; J: TRBJ2-5; V: TRBV10-1; size: few; CDR3: CASSDSSETQYF; DNA: TGCGCCAGCAGTGATTCAAGTGAGACCCAGTACTTC
D: TRBD1; J: TRBJ1-2; V: TRBV9; size: .; CDR3: CASSSGQGAYYGYTF; DNA: TGTGCCAGCAGCTCTGGACAGGGGGCGTACTATGGCTACACCTTC
D: .; J: TRBJ1-6; V: TRBV6-1; size: .; CDR3: CASSDVPFDSPLHF; DNA: TGTGCCAGCAGTGACGTACCCTTCGATTCACCCCTCCACTTT
D: .; J: TRBJ2-3; V: TRBV12-3/TRBV12-4; size: few; CDR3: CASSPADTQYF; DNA: TGTGCCAGCAGTCCTGCAGATACGCAGTATTTT
D: TRBD1; J: TRBJ2-1; V: TRBV11-2; size: many; CDR3: CASSFPQGNEQFF; DNA: TGTGCCAGCAGCTTTCCACAGGGGAATGAGCAGTTCTTC
D: TRBD2; J: TRBJ2-1; V: TRBV5-6; size: .; CDR3: CASSQIQREGLDEQFF; DNA: TGTGCCAGCAGCCAAATTCAGCGGGAGGGCCTCGATGAGCAGTTCTTC
D: TRBD1; J: TRBJ1-2; V: TRBV5-5; size: .; CDR3: CASTLGQSHGYTF; DNA: TGTGCCAGCACCCTGGGACAGTCCCATGGCTACACCTTC
D: .; J: TRBJ2-1; V: TRBV21-1; size: .; CDR3: CASSKGRLANYNEQFF; DNA: TGTGCCAGCAGCAAAGGGCGGCTAGCGAACTACAATGAGCAGTTCTTC
D: TRBD2; J: TRBJ2-7; V: TRBV5-1; size: .; CDR3: CASSWNMRGGSAGTYEQYF; DNA: TGCGCCAGCAGCTGGAACATGCGCGGGGGGTCCGCCGGAACCTACGAGCAGTACTTC
D: .; J: TRBJ2-7; V: TRBV5-1; size: .; CDR3: CASSSSSFSYEQYF; DNA: TGCGCCAGCAGCTCGTCTAGCTTCTCCTACGAGCAGTACTTC
D: .; J: TRBJ2-1; V: TRBV10-2; size: .; CDR3: CASSLTSGAIQYNEQFF; DNA: TGCGCCAGCAGCCTCACCTCCGGAGCCATCCAGTACAATGAGCAGTTCTTC
D: .; J: TRBJ1-1; V: TRBV12-3/TRBV12-4; size: .; CDR3: CASSSGRNTEAFF; DNA: TGTGCCAGCAGTTCGGGACGGAACACTGAAGCTTTCTTT